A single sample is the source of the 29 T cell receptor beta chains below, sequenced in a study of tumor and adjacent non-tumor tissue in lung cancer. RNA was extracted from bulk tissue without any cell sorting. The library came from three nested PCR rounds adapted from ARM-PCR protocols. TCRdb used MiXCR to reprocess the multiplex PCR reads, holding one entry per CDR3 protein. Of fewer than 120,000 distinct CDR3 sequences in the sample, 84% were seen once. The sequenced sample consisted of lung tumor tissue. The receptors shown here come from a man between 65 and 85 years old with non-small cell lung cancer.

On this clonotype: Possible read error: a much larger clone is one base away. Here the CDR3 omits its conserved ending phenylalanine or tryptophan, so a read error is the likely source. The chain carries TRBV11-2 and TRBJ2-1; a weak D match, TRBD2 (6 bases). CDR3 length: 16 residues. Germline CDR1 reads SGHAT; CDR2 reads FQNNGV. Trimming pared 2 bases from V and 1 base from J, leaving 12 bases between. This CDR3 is CASSLYASASYNEQFL. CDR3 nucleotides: TGTGCCAGCAGCTTATATGCTAGCGCGTCCTACAATGAGCAGTTCTTA.

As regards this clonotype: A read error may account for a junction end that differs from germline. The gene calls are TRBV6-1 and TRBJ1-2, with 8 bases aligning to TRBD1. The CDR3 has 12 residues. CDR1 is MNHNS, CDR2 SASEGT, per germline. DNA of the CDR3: TGTACCAGCAATGAAATGGACAGGGAGAGAACCTTC. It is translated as CTSNEMDRERTF.

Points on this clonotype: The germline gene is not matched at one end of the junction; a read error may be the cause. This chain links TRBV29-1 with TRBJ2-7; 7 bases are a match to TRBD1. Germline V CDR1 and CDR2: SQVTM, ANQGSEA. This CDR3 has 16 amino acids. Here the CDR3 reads CSVEVIRTGGSYVQYF. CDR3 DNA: TGCAGCGTTGAAGTGATCCGGACAGGAGGCTCCTACGTGCAGTACTTC.

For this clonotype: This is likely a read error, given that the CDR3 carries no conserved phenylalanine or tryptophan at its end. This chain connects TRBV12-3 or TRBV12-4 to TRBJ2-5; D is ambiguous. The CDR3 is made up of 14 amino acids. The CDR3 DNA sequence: TGTGCCAGCAGTTTTAGGGATAGACAAGAGAGCCAGTACTTA. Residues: CASSFRDRQESQYL.

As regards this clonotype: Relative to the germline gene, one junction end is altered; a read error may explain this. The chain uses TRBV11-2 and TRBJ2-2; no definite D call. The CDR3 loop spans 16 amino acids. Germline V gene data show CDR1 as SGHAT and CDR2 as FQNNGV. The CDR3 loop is CVSSLVGTEVAGELFF. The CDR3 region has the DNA TGTGTCAGCAGCTTAGTGGGTACAGAGGTTGCCGGGGAGCTGTTTTTT.

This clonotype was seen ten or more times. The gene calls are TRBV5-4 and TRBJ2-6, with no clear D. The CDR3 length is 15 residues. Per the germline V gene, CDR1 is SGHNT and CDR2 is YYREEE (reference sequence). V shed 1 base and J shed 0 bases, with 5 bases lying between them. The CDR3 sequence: CASSLRSSGANVLTF. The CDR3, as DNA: TGTGCCAGCAGCTTGCGCAGCTCTGGGGCCAACGTCCTGACTTTC.

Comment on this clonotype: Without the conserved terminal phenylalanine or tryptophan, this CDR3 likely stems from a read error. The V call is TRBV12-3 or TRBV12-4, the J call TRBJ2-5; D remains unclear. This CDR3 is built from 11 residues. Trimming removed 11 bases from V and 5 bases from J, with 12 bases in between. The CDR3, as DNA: TGTGCCTGCAATCCTAGGGAGACCCAGTACTAC. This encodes CACNPRETQYY.

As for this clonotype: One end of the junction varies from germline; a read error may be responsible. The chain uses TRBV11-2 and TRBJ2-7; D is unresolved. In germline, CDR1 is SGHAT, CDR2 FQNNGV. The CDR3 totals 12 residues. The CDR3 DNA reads TGTGCCAGCAGTTCGGATGTCTACGAGCTGTACTTC. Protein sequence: CASSSDVYELYF.

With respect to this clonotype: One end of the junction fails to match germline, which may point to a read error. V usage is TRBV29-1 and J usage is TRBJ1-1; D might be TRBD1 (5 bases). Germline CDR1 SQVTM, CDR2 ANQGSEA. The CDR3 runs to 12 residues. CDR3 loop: CGARGQGLEVFF. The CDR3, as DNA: TGCGGCGCACGGGGCCAGGGCCTCGAAGTTTTCTTT.

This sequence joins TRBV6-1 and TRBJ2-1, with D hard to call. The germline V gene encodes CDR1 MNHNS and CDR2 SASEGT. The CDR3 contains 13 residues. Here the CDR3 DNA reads TGTGACGGCTATGTCTGGGGAAAGAATGAGCAGTTCTTC. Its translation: CDGYVWGKNEQFF.

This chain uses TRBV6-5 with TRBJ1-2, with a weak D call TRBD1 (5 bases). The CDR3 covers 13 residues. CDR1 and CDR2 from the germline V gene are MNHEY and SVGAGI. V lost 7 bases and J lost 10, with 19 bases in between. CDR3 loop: CASTLDSEGSYTF. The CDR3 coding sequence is TGTGCCAGCACTTTAGACAGTGAGGGTTCCTACACCTTC.

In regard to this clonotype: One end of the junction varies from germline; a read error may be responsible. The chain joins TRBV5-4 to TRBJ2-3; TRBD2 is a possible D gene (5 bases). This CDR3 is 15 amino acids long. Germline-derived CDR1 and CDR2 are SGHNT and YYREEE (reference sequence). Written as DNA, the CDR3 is TGTGCCAGCAGCTGGGGAGTCCTCAGCACAGATACGCAGTACTTT. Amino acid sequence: CASSWGVLSTDTQYF.

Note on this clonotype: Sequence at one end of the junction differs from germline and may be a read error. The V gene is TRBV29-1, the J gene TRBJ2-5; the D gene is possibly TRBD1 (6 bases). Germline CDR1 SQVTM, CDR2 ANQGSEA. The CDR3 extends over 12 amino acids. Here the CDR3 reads CNVEVGGESQYF. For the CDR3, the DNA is TGCAACGTTGAGGTAGGGGGAGAGTCCCAGTACTTC.

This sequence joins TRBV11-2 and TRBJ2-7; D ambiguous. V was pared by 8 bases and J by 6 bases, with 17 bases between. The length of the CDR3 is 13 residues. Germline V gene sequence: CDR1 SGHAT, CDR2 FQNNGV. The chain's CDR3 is CASGQRTEREQYF. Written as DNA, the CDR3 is TGTGCCAGCGGTCAACGGACCGAGCGCGAGCAGTACTTC.

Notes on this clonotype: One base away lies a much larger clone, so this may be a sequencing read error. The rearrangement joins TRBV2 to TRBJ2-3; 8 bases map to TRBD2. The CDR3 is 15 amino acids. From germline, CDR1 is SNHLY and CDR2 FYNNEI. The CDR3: CASSSFSGSIDTQYF. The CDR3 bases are TGTGCCAGCAGTTCGTTCAGCGGGAGCATAGATACGCAGTATTTT. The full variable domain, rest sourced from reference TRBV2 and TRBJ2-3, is EPEVTQTPSHQVTQMGQEVILRCVPISNHLYFYWYRQILGQKVEFLVSFYNNEISEKSEIFDDQFSVERPDGSNFTLKIRSTKLEDSAMYFCASSSFSGSIDTQYFGPGTRLTVL.

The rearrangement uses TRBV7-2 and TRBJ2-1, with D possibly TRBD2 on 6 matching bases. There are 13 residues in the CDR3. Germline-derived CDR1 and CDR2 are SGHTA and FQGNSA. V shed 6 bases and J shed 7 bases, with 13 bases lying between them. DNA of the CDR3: TGTGCCAGCAGTAGAGGGAGGCATAATGAGCAGTTCTTC. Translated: CASSRGRHNEQFF. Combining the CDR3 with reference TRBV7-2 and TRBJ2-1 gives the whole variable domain GAGVSQSPSNKVTEKGKDVELRCDPISGHTALYWYRQSLGQGLEFLIYFQGNSAPDKSGLPSDRFSAERTGGSVSTLTIQRTQQEDSAVYLCASSRGRHNEQFFGPGTRLTVL.

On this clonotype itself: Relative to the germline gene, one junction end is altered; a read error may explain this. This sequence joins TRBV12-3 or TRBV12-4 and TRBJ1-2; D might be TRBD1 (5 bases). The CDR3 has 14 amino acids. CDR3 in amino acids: CASSQWGTYYCYTF. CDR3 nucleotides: TGTGCCAGCAGCCAGTGGGGCACATACTATTGCTACACATTC.

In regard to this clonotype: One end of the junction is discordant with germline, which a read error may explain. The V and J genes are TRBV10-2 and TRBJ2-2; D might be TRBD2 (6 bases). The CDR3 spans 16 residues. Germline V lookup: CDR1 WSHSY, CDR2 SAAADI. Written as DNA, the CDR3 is TGCGGCAGCAGTCCACGGAGGGGAAGCGACACCGGGGAGCTGTTTTTT. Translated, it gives CGSSPRRGSDTGELFF.

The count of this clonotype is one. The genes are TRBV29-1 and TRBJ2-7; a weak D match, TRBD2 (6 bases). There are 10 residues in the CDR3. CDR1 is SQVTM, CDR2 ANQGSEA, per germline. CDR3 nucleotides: TGCGGCGCCGGGAGCTATGAGCAGTACTTC. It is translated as CGAGSYEQYF.

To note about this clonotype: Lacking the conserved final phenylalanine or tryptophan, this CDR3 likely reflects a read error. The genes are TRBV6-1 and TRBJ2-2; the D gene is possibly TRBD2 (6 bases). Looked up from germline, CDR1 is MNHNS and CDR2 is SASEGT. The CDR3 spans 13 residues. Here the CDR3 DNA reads TGTGACACTTCCCTTAAGGGGACTGGGGAGCTGTTTTTG. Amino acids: CDTSLKGTGELFL.

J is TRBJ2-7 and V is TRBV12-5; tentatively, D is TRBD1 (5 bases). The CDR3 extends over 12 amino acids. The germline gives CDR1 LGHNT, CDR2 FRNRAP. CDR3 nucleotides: TGTGGCAGCAGCCGAGGACAACACGAGCAGTACTTC. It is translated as CGSSRGQHEQYF.

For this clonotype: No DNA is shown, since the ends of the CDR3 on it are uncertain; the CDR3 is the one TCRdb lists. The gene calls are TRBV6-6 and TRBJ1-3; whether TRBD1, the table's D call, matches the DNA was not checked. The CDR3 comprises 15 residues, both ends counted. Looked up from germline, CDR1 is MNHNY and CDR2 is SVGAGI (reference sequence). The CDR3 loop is CASSYLCRGQSTIYF.

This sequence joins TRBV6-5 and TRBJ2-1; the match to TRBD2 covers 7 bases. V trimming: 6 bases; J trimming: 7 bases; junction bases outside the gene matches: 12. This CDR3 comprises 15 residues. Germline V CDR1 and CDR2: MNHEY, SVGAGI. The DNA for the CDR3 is TGTGCCAGCAGATCCCTAGAGGGAGCGGGGAATGAGCAGTTCTTC. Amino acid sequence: CASRSLEGAGNEQFF.

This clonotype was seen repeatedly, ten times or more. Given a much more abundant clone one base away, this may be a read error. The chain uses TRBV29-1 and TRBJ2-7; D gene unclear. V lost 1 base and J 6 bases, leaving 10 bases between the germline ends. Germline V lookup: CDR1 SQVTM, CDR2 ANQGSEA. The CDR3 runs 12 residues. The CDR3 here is CSVEGRESEQYF. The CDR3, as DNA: TGCAGCGTTGAAGGTCGAGAGAGCGAGCAGTACTTC.

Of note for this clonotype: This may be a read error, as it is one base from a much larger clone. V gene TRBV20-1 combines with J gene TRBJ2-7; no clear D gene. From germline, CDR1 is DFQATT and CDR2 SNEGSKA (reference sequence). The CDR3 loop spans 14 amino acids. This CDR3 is CSARRRLGSYEQHF. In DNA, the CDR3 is TGCAGTGCGAGACGGAGATTGGGCTCCTACGAGCAGCACTTC.

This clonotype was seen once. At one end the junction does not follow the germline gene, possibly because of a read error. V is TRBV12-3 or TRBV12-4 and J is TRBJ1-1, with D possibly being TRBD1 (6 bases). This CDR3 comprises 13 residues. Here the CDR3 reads CAGSFDRYTETFF. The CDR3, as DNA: TGTGCCGGCAGTTTCGACAGGTACACTGAAACTTTCTTT.

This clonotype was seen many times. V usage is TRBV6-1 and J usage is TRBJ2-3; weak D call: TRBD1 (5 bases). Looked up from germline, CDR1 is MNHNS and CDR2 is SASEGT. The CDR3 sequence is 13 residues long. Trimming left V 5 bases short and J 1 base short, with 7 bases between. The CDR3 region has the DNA TGTGCCAGCAGTTCACAGGGCACAGATACGCAGTATTTT. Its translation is CASSSQGTDTQYF.

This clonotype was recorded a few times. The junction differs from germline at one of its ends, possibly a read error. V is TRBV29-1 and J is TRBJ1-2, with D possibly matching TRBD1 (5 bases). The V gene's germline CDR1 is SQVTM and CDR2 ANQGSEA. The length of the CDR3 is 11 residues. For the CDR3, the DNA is TGCAGTGTTGTCGCAGGTTGGGGCTATACCTTC. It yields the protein CSVVAGWGYTF.

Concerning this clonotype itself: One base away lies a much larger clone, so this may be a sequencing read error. The CDR3 DNA reads as TGTGCCTGCAGTTTTTATGGTGGTAGCGGGAACTATGAGCAGTTCTTC. Translating gives CACSFYGGSGNYEQFF. V is TRBV28 and J is TRBJ2-1; 8 bases map to TRBD2. The CDR3 loop spans 16 amino acids. Germline CDR1 is MDHEN and CDR2 is SYDVKM. Using reference TRBV28 and TRBJ2-1 for the parts outside the CDR3, the full variable domain is DVKVTQSSRYLVKRTGEKVFLECVQDMDHENMFWYRQDPGLGLRLIYFSYDVKMKEKGDIPEGYSVSREKKERFSLILESASTNQTSMYLCACSFYGGSGNYEQFFGPGTRLTVL.